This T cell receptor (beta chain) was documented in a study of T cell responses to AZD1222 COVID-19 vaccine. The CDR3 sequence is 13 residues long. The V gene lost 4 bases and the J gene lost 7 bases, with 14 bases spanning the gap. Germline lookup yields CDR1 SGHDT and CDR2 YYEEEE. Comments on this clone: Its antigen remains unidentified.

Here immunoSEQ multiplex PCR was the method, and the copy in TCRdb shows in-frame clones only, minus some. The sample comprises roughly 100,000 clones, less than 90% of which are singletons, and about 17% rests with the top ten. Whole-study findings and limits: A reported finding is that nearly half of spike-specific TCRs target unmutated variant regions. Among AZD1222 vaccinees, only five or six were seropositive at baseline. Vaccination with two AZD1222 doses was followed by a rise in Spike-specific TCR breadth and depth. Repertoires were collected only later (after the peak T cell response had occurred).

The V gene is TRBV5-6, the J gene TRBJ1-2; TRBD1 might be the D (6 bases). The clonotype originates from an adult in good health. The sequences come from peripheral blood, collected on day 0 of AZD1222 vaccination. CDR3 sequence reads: CASSGTQGSGYTF. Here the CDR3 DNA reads TGTGCCAGCAGCGGGACACAGGGAAGTGGCTACACCTTC.